These 18 T cell receptor beta chains originate from one sample sequenced in a study of blood T cell repertoires in COVID-19 (dated by TCRdb to between 2020 and 2021). The protocol used for the library was the immunoSEQ multiplex PCR assay. Entries here come from immuneACCESS through TCRdb and include only in-frame sequences with V and J called. Some clones fail to appear in such tables; in the studies checked, an unresolved V gene covers under half of the shortfall, and the cause of the remainder is unknown. The sample yields about 78,000 clones; less than 90% were counted once. Approximately 5.8% of the sample is taken by the ten largest. Material: peripheral blood. The source of these receptors is a man between 60 and 75 years old with active or convalescent COVID-19.

The V and J genes are TRBV4-3 and TRBJ2-1, with 7 nucleotides matching TRBD1. Germline lookup yields CDR1 LGHNA and CDR2 YSLEER. The CDR3 runs 13 residues. Trimming cost V 6 bases and J 8 bases; bases outside gene matches: 7. DNA for the CDR3: TGCGCCAGCAGTTTAACAGGGGTCGATGAGCAGTTCTTC. Amino acids: CASSLTGVDEQFF.

DNA of the CDR3: TGTGCCAGCAGCCCTGTGAGGGACACTGAAGCTTTCTTT. This codes for CASSPVRDTEAFF. The chain uses TRBV4-2 and TRBJ1-1; no firm D call. V shed 4 bases and J shed 3 bases, with 9 bases lying between them. CDR3 length: 13 residues. Germline CDR1 reads LGHNA; CDR2 reads YNFKEQ.

V usage is TRBV2 and J usage is TRBJ1-2; no firm D call. The germline gives CDR1 SNHLY, CDR2 FYNNEI. V lost 6 bases to trimming and J lost 0 bases, with 8 bases between them. The CDR3 consists of 13 residues. The CDR3 sequence: CASRTGSNYGYTF. The CDR3 coding sequence is TGTGCCAGCAGGACTGGTTCTAACTATGGCTACACCTTC.

Comment on this clone: A read error may be the cause here, since a much bigger clone is one base away. This chain connects TRBV5-4 to TRBJ2-1, with 7 nucleotides matching TRBD1. Per germline, CDR1 SGHNT and CDR2 YYREEE (reference sequence). Trimming cost V 4 bases and J 2 bases; bases outside gene matches: 6. The CDR3 has 15 residues. The CDR3 region has the DNA TGTGCCAGCAGCCCGGGCAGGGGGACCTACAATGAGCAGTTCTTC. This gives the protein CASSPGRGTYNEQFF.

The chain employs TRBV27 and TRBJ1-5, with TRBD1 identical over 8 bases. Germline V gene sequence: CDR1 MNHEY, CDR2 SMNVEV (reference sequence). With V trimmed by 3 bases and J by 2 bases, 3 bases remained unmatched. The CDR3 loop spans 15 amino acids. The CDR3 coding sequence is TGTGCCAGCAGTTTGACAGGGGTCGGCAATCAGCCCCAGCATTTT. This gives the protein CASSLTGVGNQPQHF.

J is TRBJ2-5 and V is TRBV11-3; a possible D gene is TRBD1 (6 bases). CDR1 and CDR2 from the germline V gene are SGHNT and YENEEA. V was pared by 6 bases and J by 5 bases, with 13 bases between. The CDR3 contains 13 residues. This chain's CDR3 is CASSTGPGETQYF. DNA of the CDR3: TGTGCCAGCAGTACAGGGCCGGGGGAGACCCAGTACTTC.

V gene TRBV7-2 combines with J gene TRBJ2-5, with D possibly TRBD2 on 5 matching bases. The CDR3 is 17 amino acids. Deletions cut 7 bases from V and 2 bases from J, with 23 bases between. Germline V gene sequence: CDR1 SGHTA, CDR2 FQGNSA. CDR3 residues: CASKNTRNNGEQETQYF. As DNA, the CDR3 is TGTGCCAGCAAAAACACCAGGAACAACGGGGAACAAGAGACCCAGTACTTC.

This chain links TRBV4-3 with TRBJ2-3; the D is unclear. V was clipped by 6 bases and J by 4 bases, with 14 bases between them. CDR3 length: 14 amino acids. Germline lookup yields CDR1 LGHNA and CDR2 YSLEER. CDR3 protein: CASRPRLSSDTQYF. The CDR3 region has the DNA TGCGCCAGCAGACCAAGATTGAGCTCAGATACGCAGTATTTT.

The V gene is TRBV6-4, the J gene TRBJ2-2; D is perhaps TRBD2 (5 bases). CDR1 is MRHNA and CDR2 is SNTAGT in the germline V gene. V shed 6 bases and J shed 5 bases, with 7 bases lying between them. CDR3 length equals 12 residues. In nucleotides, the CDR3 is TGTGCCAGCAGCGGGGATACCGGGGAGCTGTTTTTT. Translation: CASSGDTGELFF.

The J gene is TRBJ2-5, the V gene TRBV29-1, with 9 bases fitting TRBD1. Germline loops: CDR1 SQVTM, CDR2 ANQGSEA. V trimming: 6 bases; J trimming: 2 bases; junction bases outside the gene matches: 10. The CDR3 covers 15 residues. CDR3: CSVNRGRSSQETQYF. CDR3 DNA sequence: TGCAGCGTAAACAGGGGGCGTTCGAGTCAAGAGACCCAGTACTTC.

The gene calls are TRBV7-2 and TRBJ2-3; 7 bases are shared with TRBD2. CDR1 SGHTA and CDR2 FQGNSA come from the germline V gene. With 4 bases clipped from V and 4 bases from J, the junction kept 5 bases outside the gene matches. This CDR3 comprises 14 residues. CDR3 nucleotides: TGTGCCAGCAGCTCCTCTAGCGGTCCAGATACGCAGTATTTT. Translation: CASSSSSGPDTQYF.

The chain is built from TRBV19 and TRBJ1-5; a possible D gene is TRBD1 (5 bases). Germline V gives CDR1 LNHDA, CDR2 SQIVND (reference sequence). V lost 3 bases, J lost 7 bases, and 16 bases lay in between. CDR3 length equals 15 residues. For the CDR3, the DNA is TGTGCCAGTAGTATCAGCCCGTCAGGGAACCAGCCCCAGCATTTT. As protein: CASSISPSGNQPQHF.

This rearrangement joins TRBV7-2 to TRBJ1-3; TRBD1 aligns across 8 bases. Germline trimming cut 2 bases from V and 4 bases from J; bases unmatched to any gene: 7. The CDR3 is made up of 16 amino acids. CDR1 is SGHTA and CDR2 is FQGNSA in the germline V gene. The chain's CDR3 is CASSLWAGGEGNTIYF. In DNA, the CDR3 is TGTGCCAGCAGCTTATGGGCAGGGGGCGAAGGAAACACCATATATTTT. The full variable domain, rest sourced from reference TRBV7-2 and TRBJ1-3, is GAGVSQSPSNKVTEKGKDVELRCDPISGHTALYWYRQSLGQGLEFLIYFQGNSAPDKSGLPSDRFSAERTGGSVSTLTIQRTQQEDSAVYLCASSLWAGGEGNTIYFGEGSWLTVV.

The gene calls are TRBV6-4 and TRBJ1-1; perhaps TRBD1 as D (5 bases). The V and J ends lost 4 bases and 3 bases respectively, with 15 bases between them. There are 15 residues in the CDR3. Germline assignment: CDR1 MRHNA and CDR2 SNTAGT. In DNA form, the CDR3 reads TGTGCCAGCAGTGGTCGGGGGGACCTTGACACTGAAGCTTTCTTT. This translates into CASSGRGDLDTEAFF.

V is TRBV15 and J is TRBJ2-4; no firm D call. Germline V gene lookup returns CDR1 LNHNV and CDR2 YYDKDF (reference sequence). The length of the CDR3 is 13 residues. Trimming left V 4 bases short and J 6 bases short, with 10 bases between. The CDR3, as DNA: TGTGCCACCAGCACCTTCCGAGGAAACATTCAGTACTTC. Amino acid sequence: CATSTFRGNIQYF.

V is TRBV19 and J is TRBJ1-5; 9 nucleotides align to TRBD1. V lost 4 bases to trimming and J lost 6 bases; unmatched junction nucleotides: 4. The CDR3 runs 14 residues. Germline V lookup: CDR1 LNHDA, CDR2 SQIVND (reference sequence). The CDR3 protein is CASSNTGGGQPQHF. Written as DNA, the CDR3 is TGTGCCAGTAGTAACACAGGGGGCGGTCAGCCCCAGCATTTT. The full variable domain, rest sourced from reference TRBV19 and TRBJ1-5, is DGGITQSPKYLFRKEGQNVTLSCEQNLNHDAMYWYRQDPGQGLRLIYYSQIVNDFQKGDIAEGYSVSREKKESFPLTVTSAQKNPTAFYLCASSNTGGGQPQHFGDGTRLSIL.

V usage is TRBV19 and J usage is TRBJ2-2; 9 bases are a match to TRBD1. After removal of 6 bases from V and 3 bases from J, the junction contained 8 bases not matched to a gene. CDR3 length: 16 amino acids. CDR1 is LNHDA and CDR2 is SQIVND in the germline V gene (reference sequence). The CDR3 is CASRMTGGSDTGELFF. In DNA, the CDR3 is TGTGCCAGTAGAATGACAGGGGGTTCTGACACCGGGGAGCTGTTTTTT.

This chain joins TRBV6-5 and TRBJ2-7, with 8 bases matching TRBD1. Germline CDR1 MNHEY, CDR2 SVGAGI. With V trimmed by 4 bases and J by 5 bases, 7 bases remained unmatched. There are 14 residues in the CDR3. CDR3 nucleotide sequence: TGTGCCAGCAGTTCGGACAGGGTCCCCCACGAGCAGTACTTC. It encodes CASSSDRVPHEQYF.